This TCR beta chain was found in a study of CD8+CD57+ T cells in acquired aplastic anemia. Whole-study context: Recorded DNA amounts for sorted CD4+ and CD8+ cells had an average of approximately 3 ug. Whole-study findings and limits: The CD8+ Simpson's diversity of patients and controls was not significantly different.

Selection for sequencing was limited to patients who had shown CD8+CD57+ cell expansion by flow cytometry. Germline CDR1 SGHRS, CDR2 YFSETQ. V lost 1 base and J lost 0, with 7 bases in between. The CDR3 covers 14 residues. In its sample, this clonotype was seen once. What it recognizes is unknown. Genomic DNA templated the TCR beta VDJ and CDR3 profiling. MiXCR was run by TCRdb on the reads, yielding one entry per CDR3 protein. The sample carries about 120,000 distinct CDR3 sequences, under 65% recorded once. The J gene is TRBJ1-2, the V gene TRBV5-1; no clear D gene. Sequencing input: sorted CD4+, CD8+, or CD8+CD57+ T cells (not recorded which) from PBMCs. This receptor was obtained from a human donor with aplastic anemia. Here the CDR3 reads CASSLYVSNYGYTF. The CDR3, as DNA: TGCGCCAGCAGCTTGTATGTATCTAACTATGGCTACACCTTC.